This is a list of T cell receptor beta chains from one sample in a study of Ad26.COV2.S vaccination and SARS-CoV-2 variants. Some clones are missing from TCRdb's copy, which holds only in-frame ones; the method was immunoSEQ multiplex PCR. The profile covers 430,000 or so clones, with more than 80% appearing a single time and roughly an eighth taken by the ten largest. This sample comprised peripheral blood, obtained in a trial of Ad26.COV2.S vaccine versus placebo. Receptors were obtained from a person aged 18 to 65 who received the Ad26.COV2.S COVID-19 vaccine or a placebo. Both conserved end residues are part of each CDR3. Each record gives: V gene, clone size, J gene, D gene, CDR3 protein, CDR3 DNA. A D gene is named only where the DNA matches it firmly. The listing skips clone size in some rows; elsewhere it reads once, few, many or a size class.

v_gene: TRBV30; abundance: -; j_gene: TRBJ1-1; d_gene: -; CDR3aa: CAWTGSSSEAFF; CDR3nt: TGTGCCTGGACAGGGAGTTCGAGTGAAGCTTTCTTT
v_gene: TRBV5-1; abundance: once; j_gene: TRBJ2-1; d_gene: -; CDR3aa: CASSLGVYNEQFF; CDR3nt: TGCGCCAGCAGCTTGGGGGTCTACAATGAGCAGTTCTTC
v_gene: TRBV27; abundance: once; j_gene: TRBJ2-1; d_gene: -; CDR3aa: CASSREQGTPYNEQFF; CDR3nt: TGTGCCAGCAGCCGAGAACAGGGTACTCCCTACAATGAGCAGTTCTTC
v_gene: TRBV7-6; abundance: once; j_gene: TRBJ2-2; d_gene: -; CDR3aa: CASSLWPGSTNTGELFF; CDR3nt: TGTGCCAGCAGCTTATGGCCGGGCAGCACGAACACCGGGGAGCTGTTTTTT
v_gene: TRBV9; abundance: -; j_gene: TRBJ1-1; d_gene: -; CDR3aa: CASTLGDSKISEAFF; CDR3nt: TGTGCCAGCACCCTAGGGGACTCCAAAATAAGCGAAGCTTTCTTT
v_gene: TRBV7-6; abundance: -; j_gene: TRBJ2-7; d_gene: -; CDR3aa: CASSLERGGGYEQYF; CDR3nt: TGTGCCAGCAGCTTAGAGCGGGGAGGGGGCTACGAGCAGTACTTC
v_gene: TRBV18; abundance: -; j_gene: TRBJ1-2; d_gene: TRBD1; CDR3aa: CASSPTRDSVIYGYTF; CDR3nt: TGTGCCAGCTCACCGACCCGGGACAGTGTGATCTATGGCTACACCTTC
v_gene: TRBV19; abundance: -; j_gene: TRBJ1-1; d_gene: TRBD1; CDR3aa: CASSSGTESILGEAFF; CDR3nt: TGTGCCAGTAGTTCCGGGACAGAATCCATCCTAGGCGAAGCTTTCTTT
v_gene: TRBV28; abundance: -; j_gene: TRBJ1-1; d_gene: TRBD1; CDR3aa: CASRTGTGGWAFF; CDR3nt: TGTGCCAGCAGGACCGGGACAGGGGGCTGGGCTTTCTTT
v_gene: TRBV1; abundance: -; j_gene: TRBJ2-7; d_gene: -; CDR3aa: CTSSALPGLESYEQYF; CDR3nt: TGCACCAGCAGCGCCCTGCCCGGACTAGAATCCTACGAGCAGTACTTC
v_gene: TRBV2; abundance: few; j_gene: TRBJ1-5; d_gene: -; CDR3aa: CASRGEGDQPQHF; CDR3nt: TGTGCCAGCAGGGGGGAAGGGGATCAGCCCCAGCATTTT
v_gene: TRBV6-5; abundance: once; j_gene: TRBJ2-2; d_gene: TRBD1; CDR3aa: CASSYGQGIPGELFF; CDR3nt: TGTGCCAGCAGTTACGGACAGGGTATTCCCGGGGAGCTGTTTTTT
v_gene: TRBV11-2; abundance: once; j_gene: TRBJ2-7; d_gene: -; CDR3aa: CASSGSWTDFSYEQYF; CDR3nt: TGTGCCAGCAGCGGGTCCTGGACAGACTTCTCCTACGAGCAGTACTTC
v_gene: TRBV5-6; abundance: -; j_gene: TRBJ2-7; d_gene: -; CDR3aa: CASSLDTGTYSYEQYF; CDR3nt: TGTGCCAGCAGCTTGGATACCGGGACCTACTCCTACGAGCAGTACTTC
v_gene: TRBV7-8; abundance: once; j_gene: TRBJ2-7; d_gene: -; CDR3aa: CASSLASTFYEQYF; CDR3nt: TGTGCCAGCAGCTTAGCGAGCACTTTCTACGAGCAGTACTTC
v_gene: TRBV9; abundance: -; j_gene: TRBJ2-4; d_gene: TRBD2; CDR3aa: CASSSGTSDHIQYF; CDR3nt: TGTGCCAGCAGCTCAGGGACTAGCGACCACATTCAGTACTTC
v_gene: TRBV7-2; abundance: -; j_gene: TRBJ1-5; d_gene: TRBD1; CDR3aa: CASSYRDRVEPQHF; CDR3nt: TGTGCCAGCAGTTACCGGGACAGGGTTGAGCCCCAGCATTTT
v_gene: TRBV7-2; abundance: -; j_gene: TRBJ1-5; d_gene: TRBD1; CDR3aa: CASSSQGAGDQPQHF; CDR3nt: TGTGCCAGCAGTTCACAGGGGGCTGGTGATCAGCCCCAGCATTTT
v_gene: TRBV12-3/TRBV12-4; abundance: -; j_gene: TRBJ1-1; d_gene: -; CDR3aa: CASSFEGRTEAFF; CDR3nt: TGTGCCAGCAGTTTTGAGGGACGGACTGAAGCTTTCTTT
v_gene: TRBV27; abundance: -; j_gene: TRBJ2-7; d_gene: TRBD2; CDR3aa: CASSLRLAGYEQYF; CDR3nt: TGTGCCAGCAGTTTAAGGCTAGCGGGATACGAGCAGTACTTC
v_gene: TRBV24-1; abundance: -; j_gene: TRBJ1-1; d_gene: -; CDR3aa: CATSDLGVEAFF; CDR3nt: TGTGCCACCAGTGATTTGGGCGTTGAAGCTTTCTTT
v_gene: TRBV2; abundance: -; j_gene: TRBJ1-2; d_gene: TRBD1; CDR3aa: CASSPGGDYGYTF; CDR3nt: TGTGCCAGCAGCCCAGGGGGAGACTATGGCTACACCTTC
v_gene: TRBV27; abundance: -; j_gene: TRBJ1-1; d_gene: -; CDR3aa: CASSPHQGAQDTEAFF; CDR3nt: TGTGCCAGCAGTCCCCATCAGGGCGCCCAGGACACTGAAGCTTTCTTT